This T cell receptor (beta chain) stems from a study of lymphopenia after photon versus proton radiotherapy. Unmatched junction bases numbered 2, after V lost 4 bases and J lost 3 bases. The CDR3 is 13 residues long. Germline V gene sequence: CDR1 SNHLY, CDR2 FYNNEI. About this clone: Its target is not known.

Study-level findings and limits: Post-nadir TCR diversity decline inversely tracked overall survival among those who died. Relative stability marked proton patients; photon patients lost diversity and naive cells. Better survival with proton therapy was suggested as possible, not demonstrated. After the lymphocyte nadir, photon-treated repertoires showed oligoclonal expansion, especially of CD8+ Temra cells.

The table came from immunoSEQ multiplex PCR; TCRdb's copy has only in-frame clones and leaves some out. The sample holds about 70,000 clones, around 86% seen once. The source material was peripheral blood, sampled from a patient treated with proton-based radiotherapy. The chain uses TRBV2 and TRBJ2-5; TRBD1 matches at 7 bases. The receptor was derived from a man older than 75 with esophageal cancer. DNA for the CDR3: TGTGCCAGCAGTGGGGACAGAGAAGAGACCCAGTACTTC. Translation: CASSGDREETQYF.